The 9 T cell receptor beta chains given below trace back to one sample, sequenced in a study of blood T cell repertoires in COVID-19. This table comes from immunoSEQ multiplex PCR, and its TCRdb copy is limited to in-frame clones, with some not included. The sample yields roughly 300,000 clones, 90% seen once. Sequencing was done on a sample of PBMCs or T cells enriched from blood (not recorded which). All receptors derive from a woman aged 25 to 39 who had recovered from COVID-19.

The chain has TRBV11-2 and TRBJ2-1, with 14 bases that match TRBD2. The CDR3 contains 17 residues. J was trimmed by 1 base and V by 5 bases; bases with no gene match: 4. Germline-derived CDR1 and CDR2 are SGHAT and FQNNGV. The CDR3 sequence: CASSGTSGRRSYNEQFF. CDR3 DNA sequence: TGTGCCAGCAGCGGGACTAGCGGGAGAAGGTCCTACAATGAGCAGTTCTTC. The variable domain in full, completed from reference TRBV11-2 and TRBJ2-1, reads EAGVAQSPRYKIIEKRQSVAFWCNPISGHATLYWYQQILGQGPKLLIQFQNNGVVDDSQLPKDRFSAERLKGVDSTLKIQPAKLEDSAVYLCASSGTSGRRSYNEQFFGPGTRLTVL.

This clone appeared once. This chain links TRBV19 with TRBJ2-2; 8 nucleotides agree with TRBD2. Germline V gene sequence: CDR1 LNHDA, CDR2 SQIVND (reference sequence). Losses at the gene ends were 7 bases for V and 4 bases for J; bases not matched to a gene: 5. The CDR3 covers 14 residues. CDR3 DNA: TGTGCCAGTAATGACGGGAGGGGCACCGGGGAGCTGTTTTTT. Amino acids: CASNDGRGTGELFF.

This chain uses TRBV7-9 with TRBJ2-2; 8 nucleotides align to TRBD1. Germline CDR1 is SEHNR and CDR2 is FQNEAQ (reference sequence). V lost 0 bases to trimming and J lost 1 base; unmatched junction nucleotides: 1. The CDR3 has 16 amino acids. The CDR3 reads CASSLAGTGNTGELFF. In nucleotides, the CDR3 is TGTGCCAGCAGCTTAGCAGGGACAGGGAACACCGGGGAGCTGTTTTTT.

The gene calls are TRBV12-3 or TRBV12-4 and TRBJ1-6; no clear D. This CDR3 is 13 amino acids long. V was cut by 4 bases and J by 8 bases, with 9 bases left in between. This CDR3 reads CASSYGGYSPLHF. CDR3 nucleotide sequence: TGTGCCAGCAGTTACGGTGGTTATTCACCCCTCCACTTT.

The J gene is TRBJ2-1, the V gene TRBV6-2 or TRBV6-3; TRBD2 agrees at 9 bases. The germline V gene encodes CDR1 MNHEY and CDR2 SVGEGT. CDR3 length: 14 amino acids. V was clipped by 5 bases and J by 7 bases; unmatched bases: 6. The CDR3 sequence: CASSGGLAGNEQFF. The CDR3 DNA is TGTGCCAGCAGTGGGGGACTAGCTGGGAATGAGCAGTTCTTC.

The rearrangement joins TRBV6-6 to TRBJ2-2; 8 positions match TRBD1. V was clipped by 5 bases and J by 2 bases; unmatched bases: 7. Germline V gene sequence: CDR1 MNHNY, CDR2 SVGAGI (reference sequence). The CDR3 is 16 residues long. The DNA for the CDR3 is TGTGCCAGCAGTCGGCTGGACAGGGCAAACACCGGGGAGCTGTTTTTT. This sequence encodes CASSRLDRANTGELFF.

The rearrangement links TRBV7-2 to TRBJ2-1; 9 bases agree with TRBD2. The CDR3 is 18 residues long. J lost 7 bases, V lost 1 base, and 14 bases had no gene match. The germline gives CDR1 SGHTA, CDR2 FQGNSA. The CDR3 nucleotides read TGTGCCAGCAGCTTAGGTATCGGAGGTAGCGGGAGTACTAATGAGCAGTTCTTC. The encoded protein is CASSLGIGGSGSTNEQFF.

V is TRBV7-2 and J is TRBJ2-7; 11 nucleotides line up with TRBD1. The CDR3 spans 14 residues. With 5 bases clipped from V and 2 bases from J, the junction kept 2 bases outside the gene matches. CDR1 SGHTA and CDR2 FQGNSA come from the germline V gene. CDR3 nucleotides: TGTGCCAGCAGCCGGGACAGGGGGGCCTACGAGCAGTACTTC. Its protein is CASSRDRGAYEQYF.

This chain links TRBV4-3 with TRBJ1-4, with a weak D call TRBD1 (5 bases). CDR3 size: 17 residues. V lost 0 bases, J lost 0 bases, and 11 bases lay in between. The germline V gene encodes CDR1 LGHNA and CDR2 YSLEER. Here the CDR3 DNA reads TGCGCCAGCAGCCAAGATAGTACAGGCGCAACTAATGAAAAACTGTTTTTT. Its protein is CASSQDSTGATNEKLFF.